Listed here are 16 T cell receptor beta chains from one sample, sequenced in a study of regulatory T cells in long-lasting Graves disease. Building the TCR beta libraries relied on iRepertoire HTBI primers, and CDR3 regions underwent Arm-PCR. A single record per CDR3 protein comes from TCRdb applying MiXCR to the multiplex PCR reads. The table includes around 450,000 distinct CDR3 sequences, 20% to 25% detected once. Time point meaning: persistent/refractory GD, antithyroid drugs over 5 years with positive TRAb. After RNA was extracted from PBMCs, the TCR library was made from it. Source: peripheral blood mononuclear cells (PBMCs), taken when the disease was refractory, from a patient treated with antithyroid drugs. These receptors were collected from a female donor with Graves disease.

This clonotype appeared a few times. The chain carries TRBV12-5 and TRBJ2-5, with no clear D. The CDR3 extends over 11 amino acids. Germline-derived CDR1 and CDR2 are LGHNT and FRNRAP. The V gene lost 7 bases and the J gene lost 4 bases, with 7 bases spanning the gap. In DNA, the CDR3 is TGTGCTAGTGCCCTTGGAGAGACCCAGTACTTC. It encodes CASALGETQYF.

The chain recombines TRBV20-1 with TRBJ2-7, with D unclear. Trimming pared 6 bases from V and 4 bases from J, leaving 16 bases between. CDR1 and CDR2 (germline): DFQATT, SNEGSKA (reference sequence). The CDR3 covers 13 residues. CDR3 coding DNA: TGCAGTGCCGTTCTCCCCCGGCGGTACGAGCAGTACTTC. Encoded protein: CSAVLPRRYEQYF.

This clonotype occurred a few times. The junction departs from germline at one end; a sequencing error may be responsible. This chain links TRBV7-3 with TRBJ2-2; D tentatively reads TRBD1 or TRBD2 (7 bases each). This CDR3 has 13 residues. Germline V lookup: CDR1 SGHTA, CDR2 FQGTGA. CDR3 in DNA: TGTGCCTCTCGGTCAGGGGGGGCCGGGGGGCTGTTTTTT. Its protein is CASRSGGAGGLFF. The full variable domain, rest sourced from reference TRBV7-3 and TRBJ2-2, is GAGVSQTPSNKVTEKGKYVELRCDPISGHTALYWYRQSLGQGPEFLIYFQGTGAADDSGLPNDRFFAVRPEGSVSTLKIQRTERGDSAVYLCASRSGGAGGLFFGEGSRLTVL.

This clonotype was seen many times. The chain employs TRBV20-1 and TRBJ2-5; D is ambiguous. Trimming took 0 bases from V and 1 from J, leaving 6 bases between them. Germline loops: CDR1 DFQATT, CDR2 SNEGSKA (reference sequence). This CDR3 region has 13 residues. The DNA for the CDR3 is TGCAGTGCTAGAGAGGGCTTCCAAGAGACCCAGTACTTC. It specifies CSAREGFQETQYF.

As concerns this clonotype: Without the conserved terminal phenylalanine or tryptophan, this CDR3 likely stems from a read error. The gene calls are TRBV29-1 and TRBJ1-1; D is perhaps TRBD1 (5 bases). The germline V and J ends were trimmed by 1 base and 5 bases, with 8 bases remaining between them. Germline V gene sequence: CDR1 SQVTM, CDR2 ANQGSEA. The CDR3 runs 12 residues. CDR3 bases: TGCAGCGTTGAAGGGGGGGGAACTGAAGCTTTCTCT. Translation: CSVEGGGTEAFS.

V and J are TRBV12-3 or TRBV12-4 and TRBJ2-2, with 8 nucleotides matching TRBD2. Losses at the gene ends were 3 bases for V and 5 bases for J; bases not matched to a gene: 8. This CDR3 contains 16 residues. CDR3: CASSFSGKGRTGELFF. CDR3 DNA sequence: TGTGCCAGCAGTTTTAGCGGGAAGGGGAGGACCGGGGAGCTGTTTTTT.

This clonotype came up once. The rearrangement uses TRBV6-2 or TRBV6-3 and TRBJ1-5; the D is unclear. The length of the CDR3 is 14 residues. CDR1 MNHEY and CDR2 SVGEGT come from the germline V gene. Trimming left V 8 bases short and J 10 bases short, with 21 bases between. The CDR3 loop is CASEWAPSDFPQHF. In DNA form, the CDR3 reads TGTGCCAGCGAGTGGGCTCCCAGTGATTTTCCCCAGCATTTT.

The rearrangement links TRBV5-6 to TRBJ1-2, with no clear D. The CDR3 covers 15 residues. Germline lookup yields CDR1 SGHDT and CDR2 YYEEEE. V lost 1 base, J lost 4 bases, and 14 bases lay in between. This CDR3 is CASSLRSTFPYGYTF. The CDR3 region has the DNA TGTGCCAGCAGCTTGAGGAGCACCTTTCCCTATGGCTACACCTTC.

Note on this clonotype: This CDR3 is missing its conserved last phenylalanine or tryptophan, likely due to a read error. The CDR3 spells CASSYRTGDQPQHL. The CDR3 coding sequence is TGTGCCAGCAGTTACCGGACAGGGGATCAGCCCCAGCATCTT. The gene calls are TRBV6-9 and TRBJ1-5; 9 bases match TRBD1. The CDR3 sequence is 14 residues long. The germline V gene encodes CDR1 MNHGY and CDR2 SVAAGI. Losses at the gene ends were 3 bases for V and 5 bases for J; bases not matched to a gene: 2.

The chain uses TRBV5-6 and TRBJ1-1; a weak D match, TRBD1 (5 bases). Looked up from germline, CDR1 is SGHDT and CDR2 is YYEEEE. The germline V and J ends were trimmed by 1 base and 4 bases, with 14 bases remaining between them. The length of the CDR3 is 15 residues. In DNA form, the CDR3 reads TGTGCCAGCAGCTTGATTGGGCAGGGAGGCACTGAAGCTTTCTTT. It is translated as CASSLIGQGGTEAFF.

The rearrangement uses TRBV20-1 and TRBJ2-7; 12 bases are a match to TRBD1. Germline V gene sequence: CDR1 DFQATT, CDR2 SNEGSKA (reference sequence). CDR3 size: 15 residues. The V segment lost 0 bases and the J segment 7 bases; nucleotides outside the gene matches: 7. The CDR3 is CSARDVGQGAREQYF. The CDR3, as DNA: TGCAGTGCTAGAGATGTGGGACAGGGGGCGCGGGAGCAGTACTTC.

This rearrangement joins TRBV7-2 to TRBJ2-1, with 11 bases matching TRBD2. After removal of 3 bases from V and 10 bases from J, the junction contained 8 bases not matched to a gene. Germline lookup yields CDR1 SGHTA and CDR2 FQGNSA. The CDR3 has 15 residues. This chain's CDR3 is CASSFTVAGGREQFF. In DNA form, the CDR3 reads TGTGCCAGCAGCTTTACTGTAGCGGGGGGGCGCGAGCAGTTCTTC.

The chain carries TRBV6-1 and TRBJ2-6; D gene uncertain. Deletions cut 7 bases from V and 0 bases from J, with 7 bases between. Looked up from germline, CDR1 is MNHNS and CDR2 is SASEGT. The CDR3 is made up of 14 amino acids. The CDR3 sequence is CASTRASGANVLTF. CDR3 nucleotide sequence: TGTGCCAGCACCAGAGCCTCTGGGGCCAACGTCCTGACTTTC.

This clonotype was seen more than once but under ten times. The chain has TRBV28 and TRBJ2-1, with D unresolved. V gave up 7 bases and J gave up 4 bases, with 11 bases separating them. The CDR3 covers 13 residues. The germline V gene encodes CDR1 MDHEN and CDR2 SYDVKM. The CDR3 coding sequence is TGTGCCAGCACCCCGGGCCAGTACAATGAGCAGTTCTTC. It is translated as CASTPGQYNEQFF. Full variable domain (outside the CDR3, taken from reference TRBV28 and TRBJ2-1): DVKVTQSSRYLVKRTGEKVFLECVQDMDHENMFWYRQDPGLGLRLIYFSYDVKMKEKGDIPEGYSVSREKKERFSLILESASTNQTSMYLCASTPGQYNEQFFGPGTRLTVL.

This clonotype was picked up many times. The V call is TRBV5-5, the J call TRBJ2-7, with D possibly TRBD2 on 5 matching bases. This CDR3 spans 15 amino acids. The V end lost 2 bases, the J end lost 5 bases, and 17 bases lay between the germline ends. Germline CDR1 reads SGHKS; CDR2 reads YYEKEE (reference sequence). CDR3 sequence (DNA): TGTGCCAGCAGCTTCAGTCTGGGCGTAGCGAACGAGCAGTACTTC. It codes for CASSFSLGVANEQYF.

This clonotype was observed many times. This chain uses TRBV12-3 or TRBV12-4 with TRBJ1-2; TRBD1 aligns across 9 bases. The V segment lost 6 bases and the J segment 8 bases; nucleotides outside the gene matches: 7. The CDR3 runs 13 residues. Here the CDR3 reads CASRVDRGGGYTF. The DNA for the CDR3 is TGTGCCAGCAGGGTGGACAGGGGAGGGGGCTACACCTTC.